The entry below gives a single TCR beta chain sequence along with its context. The antigen remains undetermined. There are 11 residues in the CDR3. In germline, CDR1 is KGHSH, CDR2 LQKENI. V dropped 6 bases and J dropped 7 bases, with 10 bases sitting between them. The data derive from a study of TIL therapy for anti-PD-1-resistant metastatic lung cancer. Study summary: Median patient age was almost 55, ranging about 38-80 years. Study-wide results and limits: The baseline peripheral repertoire was partially replaced by infused TIL clonotypes that later decayed.

The sample's time point: pre-treatment sample, taken before nivolumab and TIL therapy. Enrollment ran from 2017 to January 2020. The immunoSEQ assay was v3. Survey-level samples got 1.5 million to 2.5 million read pairs; deep-level samples got about 5-6.5 million. The assay was immunoSEQ multiplex PCR, and TCRdb's table has in-frame clones only and misses some. The table shows roughly 60,000 clones, with roughly 70% occurring only once. The source is a person between 25 and 79 years old with non-small cell lung cancer. Here the sequenced sample was blood, taken at baseline. J is TRBJ2-7 and V is TRBV18; D is ambiguous. CDR3 DNA: TGTGCCAGCTCGCGTTTACAGGAGCAGTACTTC. Its translation: CASSRLQEQYF.